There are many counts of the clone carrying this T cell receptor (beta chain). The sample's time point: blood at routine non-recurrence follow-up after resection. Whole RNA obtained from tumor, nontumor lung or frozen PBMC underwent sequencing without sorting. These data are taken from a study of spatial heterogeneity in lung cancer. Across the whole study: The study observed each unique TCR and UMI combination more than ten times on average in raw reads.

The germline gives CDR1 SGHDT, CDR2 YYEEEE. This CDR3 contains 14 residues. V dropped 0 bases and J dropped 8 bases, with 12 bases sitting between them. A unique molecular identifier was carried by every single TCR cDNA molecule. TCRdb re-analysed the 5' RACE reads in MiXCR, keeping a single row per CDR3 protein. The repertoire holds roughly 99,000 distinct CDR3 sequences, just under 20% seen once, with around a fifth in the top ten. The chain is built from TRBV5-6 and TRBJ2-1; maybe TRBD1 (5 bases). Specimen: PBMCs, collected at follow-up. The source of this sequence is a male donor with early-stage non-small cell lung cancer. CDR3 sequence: CASSLEGAIDEQFF. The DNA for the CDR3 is TGTGCCAGCAGCTTGGAAGGGGCAATCGATGAGCAGTTCTTC.